These T cell receptor beta chains were read from a single sample in a study of cytomegalovirus exposure and HLA in healthy donors. Method: immunoSEQ multiplex PCR; TCRdb's copy keeps in-frame clones and lacks some. The table shows some 40,000 clones, with roughly 80% occurring only once. The sample was PBMCs. Receptors were obtained from a man aged 50-59 years in good health and CMV-seronegative. The CDR3 runs from the conserved cysteine through the conserved F or W. The D gene is left open where the match is weak. Rows may omit the clone size; those that give it use once, few, many or a size class.

D,size,V,J,length,DNA,CDR3
TRBD1,few,TRBV18,TRBJ1-1,16,TGTGCCAGCTCACAAGGGACAGGGGGCGATCTGACTGAAGCTTTCTTT,CASSQGTGGDLTEAFF
-,-,TRBV7-6,TRBJ1-1,15,TGTGCCAGCAGCTTAGGCAGTTTTGTTCGCCCTGAAGCTTTCTTT,CASSLGSFVRPEAFF
-,few,TRBV11-3,TRBJ2-1,14,TGTGCCAGCTCTCCCCGGGGTCGGGAGAGTGAGCAGTTCTTC,CASSPRGRESEQFF
-,-,TRBV2,TRBJ1-1,13,TGTGCCAGCAGGGGGGGGAGCAACACTGAAGCTTTCTTT,CASRGGSNTEAFF
TRBD2,-,TRBV7-9,TRBJ2-5,16,TGTGCCAGCAGCTTGGGGCCGGGACTAGCGGTAGAGACCCAGTACTTC,CASSLGPGLAVETQYF
TRBD1,-,TRBV6-8,TRBJ2-6,18,TGTGCCAGCAGAACCTCCGGGACAGGGGGCGGTGGGGCCAACGTCCTGACTTTC,CASRTSGTGGGGANVLTF
TRBD1,-,TRBV28,TRBJ1-3,15,TGTGCCAGCAGTTCCACCGGGACAGTAGGAAACACCATATATTTT,CASSSTGTVGNTIYF
TRBD2,few,TRBV7-9,TRBJ2-1,12,TGTTCCAGCAGCTTATCCGGGGGGGGTGGGTTCTTC,CSSSLSGGGGFF
TRBD1,once,TRBV7-3,TRBJ1-2,15,TGTGCCAGCAGCCTACTCGGACAGGGGAATTCTGGCTACACCTTC,CASSLLGQGNSGYTF
TRBD1,-,TRBV5-5,TRBJ2-7,15,TGTGCCAGCAGCCAGACCGACAGGGACTCCTACGAGCAGTACTTC,CASSQTDRDSYEQYF
-,-,TRBV27,TRBJ1-1,14,TGTGCCAGCAGTCCCACCGCGCAGGTGCCCAAAGCTTTCTTT,CASSPTAQVPKAFF
-,-,TRBV20-1,TRBJ1-2,11,TGCACCGTGGGCAGAAACTATGGCTACACCTTC,CTVGRNYGYTF
-,-,TRBV21-1,TRBJ2-7,16,TGTGCCAGCAGCCCCAGTTGGCTAGCGGAGAACTACGAGCAGTACTTC,CASSPSWLAENYEQYF
-,few,TRBV28,TRBJ1-5,18,TGTGCCAGCAGTCCACAAAGCCTCGTGGGGGGGCGCGATCAGCCCCAGCATTTT,CASSPQSLVGGRDQPQHF
TRBD2,-,TRBV10-3,TRBJ2-5,14,TGTGCCATCTCCGGACTAGCCGGGGTAGAGACCCAGTACTTC,CAISGLAGVETQYF
-,-,TRBV5-1,TRBJ2-2,16,TGCGCCAGCAGCGGAAGAGGGATCGCGAACACCGGGGAGCTGTTTTTT,CASSGRGIANTGELFF
TRBD1,-,TRBV11-2,TRBJ1-5,15,TGTGCCAGCACCTCTCCCAGGGGGGGCAATCAGCCCCAGCATTTT,CASTSPRGGNQPQHF
-,-,TRBV5-5,TRBJ1-2,15,TGTGCCAGCAGCTTGGGAGGCAAGCTAAGCTATGGCTACACCTTC,CASSLGGKLSYGYTF
-,-,TRBV6-1,TRBJ1-4,14,TGTGCCAGCCCCGGGGGGGTCAGGGTTGAAAAACTGTTTTTT,CASPGGVRVEKLFF
-,-,TRBV13,TRBJ2-1,20,TGTGCCAGCAGCCAGACCGAAAGTATAGGGGGGGGCGGCTCCTACAATGAGCAGTTCTTC,CASSQTESIGGGGSYNEQFF
-,once,TRBV30,TRBJ1-5,15,TGTGCCTGGAGTGTTCCTGGGACACGCAATCAGCCCCAGCATTTT,CAWSVPGTRNQPQHF
TRBD2,-,TRBV7-2,TRBJ2-5,14,TGTGCCAGTACGACTAGCGGGAGTGAAGAGACCCAGTACTTC,CASTTSGSEETQYF
TRBD1,-,TRBV11-2,TRBJ2-3,15,TGTGCCAGCAGCCCGGGACAGGGTTTCTCAGATACGCAGTATTTT,CASSPGQGFSDTQYF
TRBD1,-,TRBV11-2,TRBJ1-1,16,TGTGCCAGCAGCGTAGGACAGGGCTTAATGAACACTGAAGCTTTCTTT,CASSVGQGLMNTEAFF